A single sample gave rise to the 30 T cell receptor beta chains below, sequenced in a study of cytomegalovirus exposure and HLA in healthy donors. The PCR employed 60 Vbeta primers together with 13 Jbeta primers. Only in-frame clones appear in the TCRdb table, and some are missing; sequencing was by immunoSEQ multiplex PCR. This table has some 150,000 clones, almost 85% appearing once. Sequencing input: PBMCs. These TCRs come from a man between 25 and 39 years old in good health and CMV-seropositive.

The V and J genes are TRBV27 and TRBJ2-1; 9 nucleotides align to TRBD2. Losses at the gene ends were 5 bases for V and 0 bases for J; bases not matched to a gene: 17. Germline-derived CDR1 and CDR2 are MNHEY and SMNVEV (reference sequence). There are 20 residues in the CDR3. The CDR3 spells CASSLALLKTSGSSYNEQFF. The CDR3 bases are TGTGCCAGCAGTCTCGCCTTATTAAAGACTAGCGGTAGCTCCTACAATGAGCAGTTCTTC.

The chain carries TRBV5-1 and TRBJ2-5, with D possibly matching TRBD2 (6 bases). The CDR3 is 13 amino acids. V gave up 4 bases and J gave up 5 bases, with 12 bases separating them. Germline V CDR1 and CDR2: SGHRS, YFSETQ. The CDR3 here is CASSESSGETQYF. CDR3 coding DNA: TGCGCCAGCAGCGAGTCAAGCGGGGAGACCCAGTACTTC.

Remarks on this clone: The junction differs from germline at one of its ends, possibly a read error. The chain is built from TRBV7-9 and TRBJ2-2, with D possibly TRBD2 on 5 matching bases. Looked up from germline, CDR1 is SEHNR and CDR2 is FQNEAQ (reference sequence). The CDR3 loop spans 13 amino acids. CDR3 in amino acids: CSSSSGSQGELFF. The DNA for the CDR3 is TGTTCCAGCAGCTCGGGGAGCCAAGGGGAGCTGTTTTTT.

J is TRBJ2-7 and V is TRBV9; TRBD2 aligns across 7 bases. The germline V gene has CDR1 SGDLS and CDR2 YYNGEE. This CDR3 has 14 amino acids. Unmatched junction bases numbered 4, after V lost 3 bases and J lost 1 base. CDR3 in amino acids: CASSATGGSYEQYF. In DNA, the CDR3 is TGTGCCAGCAGCGCGACGGGGGGATCCTACGAGCAGTACTTC. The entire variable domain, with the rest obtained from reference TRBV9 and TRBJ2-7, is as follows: DSGVTQTPKHLITATGQRVTLRCSPRSGDLSVYWYQQSLDQGLQFLIQYYNGEERAKGNILERFSAQQFPDLHSELNLSSLELGDSALYFCASSATGGSYEQYFGPGTRLTVT.

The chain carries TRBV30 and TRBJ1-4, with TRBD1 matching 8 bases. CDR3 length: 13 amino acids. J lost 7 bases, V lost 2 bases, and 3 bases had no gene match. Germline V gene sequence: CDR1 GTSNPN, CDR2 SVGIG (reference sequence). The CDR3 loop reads CAWSRQGFEKLFF. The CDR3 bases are TGTGCCTGGAGTAGACAGGGGTTTGAAAAACTGTTTTTT.

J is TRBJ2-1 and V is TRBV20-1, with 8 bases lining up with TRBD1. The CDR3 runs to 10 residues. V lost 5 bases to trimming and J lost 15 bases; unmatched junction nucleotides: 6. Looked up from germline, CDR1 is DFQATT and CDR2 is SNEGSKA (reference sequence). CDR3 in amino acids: CSASTGDLFF. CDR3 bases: TGCAGTGCTTCGACAGGGGATCTGTTCTTC.

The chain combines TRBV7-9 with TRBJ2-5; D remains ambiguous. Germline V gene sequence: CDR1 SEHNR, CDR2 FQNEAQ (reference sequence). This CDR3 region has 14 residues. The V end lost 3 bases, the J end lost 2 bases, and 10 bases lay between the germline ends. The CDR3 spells CASSLTSVQETQYF. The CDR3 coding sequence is TGTGCCAGCAGCTTGACTTCGGTTCAAGAGACCCAGTACTTC.

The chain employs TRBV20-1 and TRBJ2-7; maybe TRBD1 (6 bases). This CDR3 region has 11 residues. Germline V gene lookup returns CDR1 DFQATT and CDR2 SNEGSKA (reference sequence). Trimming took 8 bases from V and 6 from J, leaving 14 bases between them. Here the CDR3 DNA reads TGCAGTAGACAGACAGGAGGCGAGCAGTACTTC. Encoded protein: CSRQTGGEQYF.

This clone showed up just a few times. The CDR3 region is CASRQGEPPYEQYF. CDR3 coding DNA: TGTGCCAGCAGGCAAGGGGAACCCCCCTACGAGCAGTACTTC. This rearrangement joins TRBV28 to TRBJ2-7, with D tentatively TRBD1 (5 bases). From germline, CDR1 is MDHEN and CDR2 SYDVKM. The CDR3 spans 14 residues. Trimming pared 6 bases from V and 2 bases from J, leaving 14 bases between.

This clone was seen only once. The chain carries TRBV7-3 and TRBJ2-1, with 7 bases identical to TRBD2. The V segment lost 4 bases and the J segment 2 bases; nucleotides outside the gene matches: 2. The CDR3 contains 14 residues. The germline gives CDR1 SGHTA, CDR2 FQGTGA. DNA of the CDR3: TGTGCCAGCAGCTCTAGCGGCCCCTACAATGAGCAGTTCTTC. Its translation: CASSSSGPYNEQFF.

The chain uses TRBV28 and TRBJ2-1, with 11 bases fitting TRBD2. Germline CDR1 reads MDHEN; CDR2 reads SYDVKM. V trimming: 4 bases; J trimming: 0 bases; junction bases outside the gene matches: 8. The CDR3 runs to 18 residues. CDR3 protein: CASSSDTGTSGSYNEQFF. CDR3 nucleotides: TGTGCCAGCAGTTCCGATACCGGGACTAGCGGCTCCTACAATGAGCAGTTCTTC.

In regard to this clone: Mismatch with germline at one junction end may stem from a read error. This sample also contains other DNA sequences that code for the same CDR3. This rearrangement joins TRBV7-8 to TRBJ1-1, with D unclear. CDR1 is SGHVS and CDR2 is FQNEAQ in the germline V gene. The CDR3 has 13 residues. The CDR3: CASSFELWTEAFF. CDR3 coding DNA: TGCGCCAGCAGCTTTGAGTTGTGGACTGAAGCTTTCTTT.

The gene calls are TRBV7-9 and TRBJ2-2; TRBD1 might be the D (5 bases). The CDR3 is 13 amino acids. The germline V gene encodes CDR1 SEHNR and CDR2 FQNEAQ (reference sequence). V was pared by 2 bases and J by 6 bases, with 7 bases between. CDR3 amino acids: CASSLTRAGELFF. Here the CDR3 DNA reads TGTGCCAGCAGCTTAACCAGGGCCGGGGAGCTGTTTTTT.

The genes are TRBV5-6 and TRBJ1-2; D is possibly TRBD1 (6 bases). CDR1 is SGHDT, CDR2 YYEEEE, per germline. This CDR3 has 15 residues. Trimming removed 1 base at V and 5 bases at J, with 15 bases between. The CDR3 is CASSLRTAEEYGYTF. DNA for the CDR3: TGTGCCAGCAGCTTGAGGACAGCTGAGGAGTATGGCTACACCTTC. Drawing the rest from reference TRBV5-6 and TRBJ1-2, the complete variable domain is DAGVTQSPTHLIKTRGQQVTLRCSPKSGHDTVSWYQQALGQGPQFIFQYYEEEERQRGNFPDRFSGHQFPNYSSELNVNALLLGDSALYLCASSLRTAEEYGYTFGSGTRLTVV.

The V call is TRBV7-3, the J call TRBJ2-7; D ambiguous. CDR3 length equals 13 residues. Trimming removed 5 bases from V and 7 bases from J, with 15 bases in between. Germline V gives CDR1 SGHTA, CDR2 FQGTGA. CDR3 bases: TGTGCCAGCAGCCGTGGGCCCCTGGGTGAGCAGTACTTC. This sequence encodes CASSRGPLGEQYF.

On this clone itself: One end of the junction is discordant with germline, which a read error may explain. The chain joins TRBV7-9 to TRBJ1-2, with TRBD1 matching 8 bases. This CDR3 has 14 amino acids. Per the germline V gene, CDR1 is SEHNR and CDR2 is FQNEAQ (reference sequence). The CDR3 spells CSSSPTGGVYGYTF. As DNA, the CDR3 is TGTTCCAGCAGCCCCACAGGGGGAGTCTATGGCTACACCTTC.

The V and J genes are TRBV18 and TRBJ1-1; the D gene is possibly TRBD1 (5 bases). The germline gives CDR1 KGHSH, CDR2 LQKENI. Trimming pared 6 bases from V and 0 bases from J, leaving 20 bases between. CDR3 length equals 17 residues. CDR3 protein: CASSQTTQGAMNTEAFF. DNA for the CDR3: TGTGCCAGCTCGCAAACCACCCAGGGCGCAATGAACACTGAAGCTTTCTTT.

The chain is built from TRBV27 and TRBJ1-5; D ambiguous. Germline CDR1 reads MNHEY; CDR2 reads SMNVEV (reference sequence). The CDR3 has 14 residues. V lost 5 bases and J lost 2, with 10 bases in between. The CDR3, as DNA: TGTGCCAGCAGTGTTTTAGGAGGCAATCAGCCCCAGCATTTT. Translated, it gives CASSVLGGNQPQHF.

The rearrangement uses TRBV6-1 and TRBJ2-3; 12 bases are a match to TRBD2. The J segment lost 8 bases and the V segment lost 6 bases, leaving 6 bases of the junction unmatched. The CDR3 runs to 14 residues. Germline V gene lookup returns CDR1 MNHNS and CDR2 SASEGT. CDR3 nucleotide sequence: TGTGCCAGCAGCCTAGCGGGGGGGCAGGGTACGCAGTATTTT. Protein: CASSLAGGQGTQYF.

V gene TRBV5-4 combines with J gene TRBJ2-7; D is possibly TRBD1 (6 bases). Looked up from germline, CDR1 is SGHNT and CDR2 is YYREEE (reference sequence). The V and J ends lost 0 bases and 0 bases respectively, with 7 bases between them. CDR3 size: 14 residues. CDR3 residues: CASSLEGGSYEQYF. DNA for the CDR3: TGTGCCAGCAGCTTGGAAGGGGGCTCCTACGAGCAGTACTTC.

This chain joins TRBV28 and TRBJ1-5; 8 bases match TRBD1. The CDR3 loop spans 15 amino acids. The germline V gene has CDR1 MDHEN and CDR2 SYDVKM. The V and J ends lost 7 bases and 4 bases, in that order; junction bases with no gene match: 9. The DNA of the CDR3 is TGTGCCAGCAATCCGACAGGGGCACGAAATCAGCCCCAGCATTTT. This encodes CASNPTGARNQPQHF.

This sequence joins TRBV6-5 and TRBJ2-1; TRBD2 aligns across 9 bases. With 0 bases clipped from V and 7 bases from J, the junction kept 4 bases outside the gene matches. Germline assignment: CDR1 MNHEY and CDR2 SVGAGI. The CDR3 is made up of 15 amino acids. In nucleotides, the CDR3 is TGTGCCAGCAGTTACTCCTCTAGCGGGGCTAATGAGCAGTTCTTC. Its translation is CASSYSSSGANEQFF.

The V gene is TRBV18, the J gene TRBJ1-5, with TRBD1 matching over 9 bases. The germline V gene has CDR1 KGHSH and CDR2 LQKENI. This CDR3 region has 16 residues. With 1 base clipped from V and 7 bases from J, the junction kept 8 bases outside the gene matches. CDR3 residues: CASSPQPTGGGQPQHF. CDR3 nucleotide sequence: TGTGCCAGCTCACCACAACCGACAGGGGGTGGGCAGCCCCAGCATTTT.

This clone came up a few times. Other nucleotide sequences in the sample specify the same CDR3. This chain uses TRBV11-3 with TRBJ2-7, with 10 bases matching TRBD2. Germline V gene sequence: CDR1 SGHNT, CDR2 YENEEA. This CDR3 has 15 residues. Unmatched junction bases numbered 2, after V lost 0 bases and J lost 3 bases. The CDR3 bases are TGTGCCAGCAGCTTAGATCCTAGCGGGAGCTACGAGCAGTACTTC. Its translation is CASSLDPSGSYEQYF.

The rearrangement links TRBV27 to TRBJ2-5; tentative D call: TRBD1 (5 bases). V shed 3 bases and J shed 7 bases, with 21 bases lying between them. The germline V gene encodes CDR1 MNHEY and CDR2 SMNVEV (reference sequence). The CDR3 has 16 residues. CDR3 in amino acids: CASSFFDSLKSGTQYF. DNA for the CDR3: TGTGCCAGCAGTTTTTTTGACAGCCTAAAATCCGGGACCCAGTACTTC.

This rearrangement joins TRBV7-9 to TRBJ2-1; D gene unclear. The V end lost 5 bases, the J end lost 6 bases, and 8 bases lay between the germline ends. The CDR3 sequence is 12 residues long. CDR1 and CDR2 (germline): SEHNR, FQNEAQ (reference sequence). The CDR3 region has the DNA TGTGCCAGCAGCCTTCCTCGCAATGAGCAGTTCTTC. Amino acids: CASSLPRNEQFF.

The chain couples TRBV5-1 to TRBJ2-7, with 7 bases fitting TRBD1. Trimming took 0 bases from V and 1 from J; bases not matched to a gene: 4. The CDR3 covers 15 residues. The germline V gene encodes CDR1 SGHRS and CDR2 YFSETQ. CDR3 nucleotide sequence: TGCGCCAGCAGCTTGGGGGGACAGCTTTCCTACGAGCAGTACTTC. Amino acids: CASSLGGQLSYEQYF.

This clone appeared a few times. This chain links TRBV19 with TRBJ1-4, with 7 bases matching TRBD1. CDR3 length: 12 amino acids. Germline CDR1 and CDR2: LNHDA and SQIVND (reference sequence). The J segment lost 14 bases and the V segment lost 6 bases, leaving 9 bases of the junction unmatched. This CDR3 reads CASSPMRGLLFF. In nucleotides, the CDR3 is TGTGCCAGTAGCCCGATGAGGGGGCTTCTGTTTTTT.

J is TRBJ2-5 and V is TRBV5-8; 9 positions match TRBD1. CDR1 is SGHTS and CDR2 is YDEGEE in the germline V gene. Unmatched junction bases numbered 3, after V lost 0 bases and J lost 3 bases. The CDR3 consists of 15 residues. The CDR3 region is CASSLGQGVKETQYF. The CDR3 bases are TGTGCCAGCAGCTTGGGACAGGGGGTGAAAGAGACCCAGTACTTC. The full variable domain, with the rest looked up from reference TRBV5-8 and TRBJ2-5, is EAGVTQSPTHLIKTRGQQATLRCSPISGHTSVYWYQQALGLGLQFLLWYDEGEERNRGNFPPRFSGRQFPNYSSELNVNALELEDSALYLCASSLGQGVKETQYFGPGTRLLVL.

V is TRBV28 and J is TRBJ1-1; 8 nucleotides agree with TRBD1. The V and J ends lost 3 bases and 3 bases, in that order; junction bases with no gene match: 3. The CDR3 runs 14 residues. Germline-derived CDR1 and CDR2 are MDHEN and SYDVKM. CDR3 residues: CASSFYRGDTEAFF. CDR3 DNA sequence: TGTGCCAGCAGTTTTTACAGGGGGGACACTGAAGCTTTCTTT.